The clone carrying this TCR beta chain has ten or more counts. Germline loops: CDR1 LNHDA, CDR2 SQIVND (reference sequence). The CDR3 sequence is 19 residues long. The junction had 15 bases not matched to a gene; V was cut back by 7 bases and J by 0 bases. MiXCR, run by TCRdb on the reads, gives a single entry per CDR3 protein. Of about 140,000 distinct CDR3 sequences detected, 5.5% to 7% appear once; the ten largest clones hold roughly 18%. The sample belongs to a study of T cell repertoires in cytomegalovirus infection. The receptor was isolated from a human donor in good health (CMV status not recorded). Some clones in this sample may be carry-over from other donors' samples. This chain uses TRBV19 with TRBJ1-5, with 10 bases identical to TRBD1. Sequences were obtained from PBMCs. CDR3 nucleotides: TGTGCCAGTAACCCCTTGGGGACAGGGGAGTGGGGTAGCAATCAGCCCCAGCATTTT. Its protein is CASNPLGTGEWGSNQPQHF.